This T cell receptor beta chain was retrieved from a study of blood T cell repertoires in COVID-19. CDR1 and CDR2 from the germline V gene are SGHNT and YYREEE (reference sequence). This CDR3 is 13 amino acids long. The V end was cut by 4 bases, the J end by 6 bases, with 13 bases between. In the original analysis: Nucleated cell number was recorded as an estimate derived from reference gene primer amplification. Libraries were prepared by immunoSEQ multiplex PCR; TCRdb keeps only in-frame clonotypes and omits some of them. That table furnishes V, J and clone size, whereas the DNA furnished D and trimming. The sample lists hundreds of thousands of clones; around 91% were seen once.

This clonotype originated in a man aged 18 to 29 who had recovered from COVID-19. The chain employs TRBV5-4 and TRBJ1-1; perhaps TRBD1 as D (5 bases). Sample: PBMCs or T cells enriched from blood (not recorded which). The CDR3 bases are TGTGCCAGCAGCGGGTGGGGGGTACCTGAAGCTTTCTTT. Translation gives CASSGWGVPEAFF.